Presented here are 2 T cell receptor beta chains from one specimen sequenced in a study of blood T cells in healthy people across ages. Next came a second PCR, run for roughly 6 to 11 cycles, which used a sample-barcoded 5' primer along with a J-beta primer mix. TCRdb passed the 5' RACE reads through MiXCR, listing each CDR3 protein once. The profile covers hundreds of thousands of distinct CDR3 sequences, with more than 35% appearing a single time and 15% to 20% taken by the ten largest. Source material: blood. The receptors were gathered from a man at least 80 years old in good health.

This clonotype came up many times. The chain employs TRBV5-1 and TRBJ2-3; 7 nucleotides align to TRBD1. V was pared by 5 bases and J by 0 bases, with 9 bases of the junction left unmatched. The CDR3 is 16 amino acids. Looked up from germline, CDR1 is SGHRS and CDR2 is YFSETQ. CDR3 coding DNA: TGCGCCAGCAGTTGGACAGGTGCGACTAGCACAGATACGCAGTATTTT. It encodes CASSWTGATSTDTQYF.

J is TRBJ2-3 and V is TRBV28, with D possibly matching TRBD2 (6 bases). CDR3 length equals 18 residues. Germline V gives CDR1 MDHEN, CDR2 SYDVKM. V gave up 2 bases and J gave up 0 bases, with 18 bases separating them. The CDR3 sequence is CASSLLAGSASSTDTQYF. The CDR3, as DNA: TGTGCCAGCAGTTTACTTGCGGGGAGCGCATCTAGCACAGATACGCAGTATTTT.